This paragraph covers one TCR beta chain sequence. Its matching antigen is unknown. The data originate from a study of OX40 agonist ivuxolimab in advanced cancers. Background on the study: Past anti-PD-1, anti-PD-L1 or anti-CTLA-4 therapy was accepted, and roughly 38% had received some. Overall study results and limits: The antigen specificity of the peripheral T cells (those that were expanded) was not determined. Among the lowest levels of clonal expansion were found in partial responders at 0.1-3.0 mg/kg.

Anyone with autoimmune disease history or systemic immunosuppression was excluded. TCRdb's copy holds only in-frame clones and misses some; the assay was immunoSEQ multiplex PCR. The sample lists 75,000 to 80,000 clones; 65% to 85% were seen once. Deletions cut 5 bases from V and 5 bases from J, with 12 bases between. This CDR3 has 14 amino acids. Germline V gene sequence: CDR1 LNHDA, CDR2 SQIVND (reference sequence). The sample consisted of CD4+ or CD8+ T cells sorted from blood, taken in a trial of the OX40 agonist ivuxolimab. The sequence derives from an adult with an advanced solid tumor such as melanoma, head and neck, liver or kidney cancer. V and J are TRBV19 and TRBJ1-4, with no clear D. The DNA for the CDR3 is TGTGCCAGTAGTCCAGCTCTGACAAATGAAAAACTGTTTTTT. This codes for CASSPALTNEKLFF.